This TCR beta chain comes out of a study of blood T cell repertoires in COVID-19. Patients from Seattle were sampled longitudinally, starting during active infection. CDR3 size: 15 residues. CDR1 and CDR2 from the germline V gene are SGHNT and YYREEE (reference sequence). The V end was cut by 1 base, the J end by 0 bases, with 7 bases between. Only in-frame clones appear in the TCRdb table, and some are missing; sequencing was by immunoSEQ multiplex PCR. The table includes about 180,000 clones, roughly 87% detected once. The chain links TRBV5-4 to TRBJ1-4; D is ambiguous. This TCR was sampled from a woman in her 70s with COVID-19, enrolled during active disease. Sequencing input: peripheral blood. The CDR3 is CASSLTTSTNEKLFF. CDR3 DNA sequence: TGTGCCAGCAGCTTGACCACTTCAACTAATGAAAAACTGTTTTTT. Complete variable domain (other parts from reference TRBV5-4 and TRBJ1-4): ETGVTQSPTHLIKTRGQQVTLRCSSQSGHNTVSWYQQALGQGPQFIFQYYREEENGRGNFPPRFSGLQFPNYSSELNVNALELDDSALYLCASSLTTSTNEKLFFGSGTQLSVL.